This is a list of T cell receptor beta chains from one sample in a study of post-analysis software for immune sequencing data. TCRdb re-called the PCR reads through MiXCR, storing one row per CDR3 protein. This sample has approximately 730,000 distinct CDR3 sequences; roughly 27% occur once, and the top ten carry around 0.6%. Sequenced sample: blood. These receptors originate from a girl between 5 and 17 years old with multiple sclerosis. The conserved cysteine and the conserved F or W are not part of the CDR3 here. The size field is filled for only some rows; it gives once, few, many or a size class.

12	TRBV20-1	.	.	SASHKSFEDEQY
13	TRBV7-2	TRBJ2-4	many	ASTTLGRAKNIQY
13	TRBV10-3	TRBJ1-5	.	AFSESRQGNQPQH
9	TRBV6-2/TRBV6-3	TRBJ1-2	many	ASSTNVGYT
9	TRBV6-6	TRBJ2-4	few	ASSSPGMNN
13	TRBV5-6	TRBJ1-2	few	ASSFLPGDGYGYT
15	TRBV6-6	TRBJ2-3	.	ASRGLAGGVSADTQY
12	TRBV7-2	TRBJ2-5	.	ASSWTRNQETQY
12	TRBV7-7	TRBJ2-7	once	ASSRGAGGFEQY
12	TRBV6-6	TRBJ2-3	many	ASSYGGGTDTQY
12	TRBV20-1	TRBJ2-1	few	SARPPADYNEQF
12	TRBV20-1	TRBJ1-2	few	SVRLETGRYGYT
14	TRBV28	TRBJ2-3	few	ASSPLAGRDTDTQY
16	TRBV6-1	TRBJ2-6	few	ASSPGDGSIIWANVLT
13	TRBV7-9	TRBJ1-2	few	ASSLSSRRVYGYT
12	TRBV20-1	TRBJ1-5	.	SASFRGSNQPQH
14	TRBV27	TRBJ1-1	.	ASSLLGQGTMAEAF
12	TRBV7-2	TRBJ1-1	.	ASSLARQGFEAF
12	TRBV21-1	TRBJ1-1	few	ASRCGQMNTEAF